The 14 T cell receptor beta chains listed next were all sequenced from one sample in a study of vaccination and CD4 T cells after COVID-19. The Oncomine TCR Beta short-read assay was applied to DNA of cultured CD4+ T cells. TCRdb processed the PCR reads anew with MiXCR; each CDR3 protein has one entry. Altogether more than 10,000 distinct CDR3 sequences are present, approximately 60% being singletons, with the ten largest covering roughly 22%. Treatment meaning: roughly ten-day PBMC culture with coronavirus spike peptide pools or control peptides (ViraFEST assay). No antigen has been identified for these receptors. Source material: CD4+ T cells from blood, cultured in vitro. The origin of the receptors is a human donor who had recovered from COVID-19.

The V call is TRBV7-2, the J call TRBJ2-1, with TRBD2 identical over 9 bases. This CDR3 has 15 residues. V shed 3 bases, J shed 0 bases, and the junction held 0 bases outside the gene matches. Germline lookup yields CDR1 SGHTA and CDR2 FQGNSA. The CDR3 DNA follows: TGTGCCAGCAGCTTTAGCGGGAGCTCCTACAATGAGCAGTTCTTC. Its protein product is CASSFSGSSYNEQFF. The whole variable domain, remainder taken from reference TRBV7-2 and TRBJ2-1, is GAGVSQSPSNKVTEKGKDVELRCDPISGHTALYWYRQSLGQGLEFLIYFQGNSAPDKSGLPSDRFSAERTGGSVSTLTIQRTQQEDSAVYLCASSFSGSSYNEQFFGPGTRLTVL.

The chain links TRBV12-3 or TRBV12-4 to TRBJ1-4; a weak D match, TRBD1 (5 bases). With 3 bases removed from V and 10 bases from J, the gap between germline ends came to 12 bases. The CDR3 runs 13 residues. DNA of the CDR3: TGTGCCAGCAGTTTGGGGGGAGATGGAAAACTGTTTTTT. Its translation: CASSLGGDGKLFF.

V gene TRBV6-1 combines with J gene TRBJ2-4; D is ambiguous. The CDR3 runs to 18 residues. Between the trimmed V and J ends, which lost 7 bases and 0 bases, there was a span of 22 bases. Germline V gene sequence: CDR1 MNHNS, CDR2 SASEGT. The CDR3 bases are TGTGCCAGCAAAACCGGGCCCGGGCAGAGCCTAGCCAAAAACATTCAGTACTTC. Its translation: CASKTGPGQSLAKNIQYF.

The J gene is TRBJ1-1, the V gene TRBV6-1, with 7 bases matching TRBD1. The germline CDR1 and CDR2 sequences are MNHNS and SASEGT. The length of the CDR3 is 15 residues. J gave up 0 bases and V 6 bases, and 7 bases lay outside the gene matches. The CDR3 DNA reads TGTGCCAGCAGATATACCGGGACAGTGAACACTGAAGCTTTCTTT. As protein: CASRYTGTVNTEAFF.

The rearrangement joins TRBV15 to TRBJ1-4; weak D call: TRBD1 (5 bases). The CDR3 has 16 amino acids. The ends were cut back, 0 bases at V and 8 bases at J, with 16 bases in the middle. From germline, CDR1 is LNHNV and CDR2 YYDKDF (reference sequence). The DNA of the CDR3 is TGTGCCACCAGCAGAGATAATGCAAGGGACTCGGAAAAACTGTTTTTT. This codes for CATSRDNARDSEKLFF.

The gene calls are TRBV30 and TRBJ2-7, with 9 positions matching TRBD1. V was clipped by 1 base and J by 2 bases; unmatched bases: 0. The CDR3 totals 13 residues. Germline lookup yields CDR1 GTSNPN and CDR2 SVGIG (reference sequence). CDR3 residues: CAWSGDRAYEQYF. Here the CDR3 DNA reads TGTGCCTGGAGTGGGGACAGGGCCTACGAGCAGTACTTC.

In its sample, this clonotype was seen a few times. This chain joins TRBV7-9 and TRBJ1-2; 7 nucleotides align to TRBD1. Germline values: CDR1 SEHNR, CDR2 FQNEAQ (reference sequence). J was trimmed by 7 bases and V by 6 bases; bases with no gene match: 8. This CDR3 comprises 13 residues. The CDR3 DNA follows: TGTGCCAGCAGGCAACAGGGGATTGGTGGCTACACCTTC. Amino acids: CASRQQGIGGYTF. Full variable domain (outside the CDR3, taken from reference TRBV7-9 and TRBJ1-2): DTGVSQNPRHKITKRGQNVTFRCDPISEHNRLYWYRQTLGQGPEFLTYFQNEAQLEKSRLLSDRFSAERPKGSFSTLEIQRTEQGDSAMYLCASRQQGIGGYTFGSGTRLTVV.

V and J are TRBV19 and TRBJ2-5, with D perhaps TRBD1 or TRBD2 (6 bases each). The length of the CDR3 is 18 residues. CDR1 is LNHDA and CDR2 is SQIVND in the germline V gene (reference sequence). V lost 3 bases to trimming and J lost 2 bases, with 22 bases between them. The CDR3 here is CASSIRRGGGKGQETQYF. The DNA for the CDR3 is TGTGCCAGTAGTATTCGTCGCGGAGGGGGAAAGGGTCAAGAGACCCAGTACTTC.

This chain uses TRBV7-8 with TRBJ2-7, with TRBD1 identical over 7 bases. Per the germline V gene, CDR1 is SGHVS and CDR2 is FQNEAQ. The CDR3 sequence is 16 residues long. V trimming: 0 bases; J trimming: 1 base; junction bases outside the gene matches: 6. CDR3 loop: CASSLAPGQISYEQYF. CDR3 nucleotides: TGTGCCAGCAGCTTAGCCCCGGGACAGATATCCTACGAGCAGTACTTC.

This rearrangement joins TRBV6-1 to TRBJ2-7, with D possibly being TRBD1 (6 bases). The CDR3 has 15 residues. The V end was cut by 6 bases, the J end by 0 bases, with 15 bases between. Looked up from germline, CDR1 is MNHNS and CDR2 is SASEGT. CDR3 nucleotides: TGTGCCAGCAGCCCGACAGGAGATCGCTCCTACGAGCAGTACTTC. Protein sequence: CASSPTGDRSYEQYF.

The V call is TRBV7-8, the J call TRBJ2-3, with 9 bases matching TRBD2. Germline V gene data show CDR1 as SGHVS and CDR2 as FQNEAQ. Trimming took 1 base from V and 2 from J; bases not matched to a gene: 4. The CDR3 is 16 amino acids. The CDR3 spells CASSLVSGRPTDTQYF. CDR3 DNA: TGTGCCAGCAGCTTAGTGAGCGGGAGGCCCACAGATACGCAGTATTTT.

This clonotype was observed a handful of times. The chain combines TRBV20-1 with TRBJ2-2, with TRBD2 matching 7 bases. V shed 3 bases and J 5 bases; nucleotides not matched to a gene: 12. Germline V gene sequence: CDR1 DFQATT, CDR2 SNEGSKA (reference sequence). The CDR3 loop spans 16 amino acids. CDR3 sequence: CSARGRSGMTTGELFF. The CDR3 bases are TGCAGTGCTAGGGGACGCAGCGGGATGACGACCGGGGAGCTGTTTTTT.

This chain links TRBV2 with TRBJ1-5; 9 bases are shared with TRBD1. In germline, CDR1 is SNHLY, CDR2 FYNNEI. This CDR3 has 15 amino acids. With V trimmed by 5 bases and J by 2 bases, 4 bases remained unmatched. The CDR3 loop is CASSRQGGGNQPQHF. CDR3 coding DNA: TGTGCCAGCAGTAGACAGGGGGGCGGCAATCAGCCCCAGCATTTT.

The CDR3: CASSPRALVVQPQHF. The CDR3 DNA reads TGTGCCAGCAGTCCAAGGGCGCTCGTAGTACAGCCCCAGCATTTT. V is TRBV12-3 or TRBV12-4 and J is TRBJ1-5; D is unclear. This CDR3 is 15 amino acids long. V was clipped by 5 bases and J by 7 bases, with 18 bases between them.